A single sample gave rise to the 18 T cell receptor beta chains below, sequenced in a study of blood T cell repertoires in COVID-19. Profiled with immunoSEQ multiplex PCR; TCRdb holds only in-frame clones, not every one. The sample consists of some 80,000 clones, roughly 91% of them appearing once. The sequenced sample consisted of peripheral blood. These receptors came from a human donor in a cohort sampled during active COVID-19.

The rearrangement links TRBV5-4 to TRBJ2-1, with 10 bases that match TRBD2. The CDR3 extends over 13 amino acids. Trimming at V came to 4 bases and at J to 7 bases, leaving 2 bases not matched to a gene. Germline CDR1 SGHNT, CDR2 YYREEE (reference sequence). CDR3 in DNA: TGTGCCAGCAGCCTGACTAGCGGGAATGAGCAGTTCTTC. Encoded protein: CASSLTSGNEQFF. Supplemented by reference TRBV5-4 and TRBJ2-1, the full variable domain reads ETGVTQSPTHLIKTRGQQVTLRCSSQSGHNTVSWYQQALGQGPQFIFQYYREEENGRGNFPPRFSGLQFPNYSSELNVNALELDDSALYLCASSLTSGNEQFFGPGTRLTVL.

This clone was seen only a few times. This chain joins TRBV5-6 and TRBJ2-3; D is ambiguous. This CDR3 contains 15 residues. Trimming stripped 1 base from V and 1 base from J, with 10 bases between. Germline V gene sequence: CDR1 SGHDT, CDR2 YYEEEE. Written as DNA, the CDR3 is TGTGCCAGCAGCTTGAAGGCGGTTGGCACAGATACGCAGTATTTT. Its translation is CASSLKAVGTDTQYF.

The chain couples TRBV3-1 (or the pseudogene TRBV3-2) to TRBJ2-5, with D unclear. V dropped 4 bases and J dropped 0 bases, with 12 bases sitting between them. The germline CDR1 and CDR2 sequences are LGHDT and YNNKEL (reference sequence). This CDR3 has 15 amino acids. In DNA, the CDR3 is TGTGCCAGCAGCCTCCCCGGGTGGTACCAAGAGACCCAGTACTTC. Translation gives CASSLPGWYQETQYF.

This chain joins TRBV12-5 and TRBJ2-2, with 7 bases identical to TRBD1. Germline lookup yields CDR1 LGHNT and CDR2 FRNRAP. V gave up 1 base and J gave up 6 bases; unmatched junction bases: 2. The CDR3 has 14 residues. DNA of the CDR3: TGTGCTAGTGGTTTGGGACAGGGATCCGGGGAGCTGTTTTTT. It translates to CASGLGQGSGELFF.

The chain is built from TRBV6-2 or TRBV6-3 and TRBJ2-3; D might be TRBD1 (6 bases). The CDR3 contains 14 residues. V was shortened by 4 bases and J by 0 bases, with 8 bases between the two germline ends. CDR1 is MNHEY and CDR2 is SVGEGT in the germline V gene. CDR3 loop: CASSLDRSTDTQYF. Here the CDR3 DNA reads TGTGCCAGCAGTTTGGACAGAAGCACAGATACGCAGTATTTT.

The chain recombines TRBV12-5 with TRBJ1-6; TRBD1 agrees at 7 bases. V shed 5 bases, J shed 7 bases, and the junction held 8 bases outside the gene matches. Germline assignment: CDR1 LGHNT and CDR2 FRNRAP. The CDR3 is 15 residues long. The DNA for the CDR3 is TGTGCTAGTGGTCCCCCCACAGGGGCGAATTCACCCCTCCACTTT. Its translation is CASGPPTGANSPLHF.

V gene TRBV10-3 combines with J gene TRBJ2-3, with a possible D match to TRBD2 (5 bases). Trimming shortened V by 6 bases and J by 2 bases, and 12 bases separated the two germline ends. Germline assignment: CDR1 ENHRY and CDR2 SYGVKD. CDR3 length: 14 amino acids. DNA of the CDR3: TGTGCCATCAGGAGTACGGGGAACACAGATACGCAGTATTTT. Translation gives CAIRSTGNTDTQYF.

The V gene is TRBV14, the J gene TRBJ2-1; D gene unclear. Germline CDR1 SGHDN, CDR2 FVKESK. The V end was cut by 2 bases, the J end by 6 bases, with 8 bases between. The CDR3 totals 13 residues. Here the CDR3 reads CASSQTTLNEQFF. The CDR3 DNA sequence: TGTGCCAGCAGCCAAACTACCCTCAATGAGCAGTTCTTC.

The V call is TRBV7-2, the J call TRBJ1-2; D is unresolved. V dropped 1 base and J dropped 2 bases, with 11 bases sitting between them. Per germline, CDR1 SGHTA and CDR2 FQGNSA. The CDR3 spans 15 residues. CDR3 sequence: CASSLDPGVNYGYTF. The CDR3 nucleotides are TGTGCCAGCAGCTTAGATCCCGGGGTAAACTATGGCTACACCTTC.

J is TRBJ2-1 and V is TRBV5-4; possible D gene TRBD2, 5 bases. Germline CDR1 is SGHNT and CDR2 is YYREEE (reference sequence). Trimming removed 4 bases at V and 5 bases at J, with 16 bases between. CDR3 length: 15 residues. The CDR3 bases are TGTGCCAGCAGCGCCCCGATCGAGCGGAACAATGAGCAGTTCTTC. Translated, it gives CASSAPIERNNEQFF.

This sequence joins TRBV6-5 and TRBJ1-2; D gene unclear. The CDR3 consists of 16 residues. Germline-derived CDR1 and CDR2 are MNHEY and SVGAGI. V lost 1 base, J lost 0 bases, and 12 bases lay in between. CDR3: CASSYYAEAANYGYTF. CDR3 sequence (DNA): TGTGCCAGCAGTTACTACGCTGAGGCAGCTAACTATGGCTACACCTTC.

This chain uses TRBV5-8 with TRBJ2-7, with TRBD2 as a possible D gene (5 bases). The CDR3 has 17 amino acids. CDR1 is SGHTS and CDR2 is YDEGEE in the germline V gene. The V end was cut by 0 bases, the J end by 7 bases, with 23 bases between. CDR3 coding DNA: TGTGCCAGCAGCTTGGGCACCACGGGGTACCTTTTGGGGGAGCAGTACTTC. This sequence encodes CASSLGTTGYLLGEQYF. The variable domain in full, completed from reference TRBV5-8 and TRBJ2-7, reads EAGVTQSPTHLIKTRGQQATLRCSPISGHTSVYWYQQALGLGLQFLLWYDEGEERNRGNFPPRFSGRQFPNYSSELNVNALELEDSALYLCASSLGTTGYLLGEQYFGPGTRLTVT.

This clone was counted between two and nine times. The genes are TRBV15 and TRBJ1-5, with D hard to call. V was cut by 4 bases and J by 3 bases, with 16 bases left in between. Germline V lookup: CDR1 LNHNV, CDR2 YYDKDF (reference sequence). The CDR3 loop spans 16 amino acids. The CDR3 DNA sequence: TGTGCCACCAGCATCGGGAGGCGCGGGTACAATCAGCCCCAGCATTTT. Translated: CATSIGRRGYNQPQHF.

This clone was counted a single time. The V gene is TRBV21-1, the J gene TRBJ2-7; the table's TRBD1 call for D was not verified on the DNA. TRBV21-1 is given as a pseudogene. The CDR3 runs to 15 residues. CDR3 bases: TGTGCCAGCAGCAAATCTATGCCAGGGTACTACGAGCAGTACTTC. It codes for CASSKSMPGYYEQYF.

Worth noting for this clone: The junction departs from the called germline gene at one end, perhaps through a read error. The V gene is TRBV28, the J gene TRBJ1-1, with 7 bases matching TRBD1. CDR3 length: 13 amino acids. From germline, CDR1 is MDHEN and CDR2 SYDVKM. The CDR3 region is CAGRRGLGTEAFF. In DNA form, the CDR3 reads TGTGCCGGCAGGAGGGGGCTAGGCACTGAAGCTTTCTTT.

This clone came up a few times. The chain has TRBV4-3 and TRBJ1-2; D uncertain. CDR1 is LGHNA, CDR2 YSLEER, per germline. V was cut by 0 bases and J by 8 bases, with 16 bases left in between. CDR3 length: 15 residues. CDR3 in amino acids: CASSQDWGGSSGYTF. Here the CDR3 DNA reads TGCGCCAGCAGCCAAGATTGGGGAGGTTCTTCGGGCTACACCTTC.

The V gene is TRBV18, the J gene TRBJ2-2; D is perhaps TRBD2 (5 bases). Germline V CDR1 and CDR2: KGHSH, LQKENI. This CDR3 region has 16 residues. V lost 2 bases and J lost 0, with 10 bases in between. CDR3 in DNA: TGTGCCAGCTCACCAGGAGGAGACGCGAACACCGGGGAGCTGTTTTTT. This gives the protein CASSPGGDANTGELFF.

V usage is TRBV18 and J usage is TRBJ1-1; 7 bases match TRBD1. Per the germline V gene, CDR1 is KGHSH and CDR2 is LQKENI. The V gene end was trimmed by 4 bases and the J gene end by 3 bases; junction bases not matched to a gene: 5. This CDR3 is 14 amino acids long. The CDR3 DNA reads as TGTGCCAGCTCACACGCAGGGGGGCACACTGAAGCTTTCTTT. Translation gives CASSHAGGHTEAFF.